This T cell receptor (beta chain) appears in the sequencing data of a study of OX40 agonist ivuxolimab in advanced cancers. Across the study: Those treated in dose escalation had hepatocellular carcinoma, melanoma, renal cell cancer or head and neck cancer.

Regarding this clone: Its target is not known.

The repertoire was sequenced with immunoSEQ multiplex PCR; TCRdb's copy has only in-frame clones and lacks some. This sample has approximately 80,000 clones, with 85% to 90% found just once. This CDR3 has 13 residues. The J segment lost 5 bases and the V segment lost 7 bases, leaving 6 bases of the junction unmatched. CDR1 and CDR2 (germline): SGHTA, FQGNSA. The study's findings and limits: Average numbers of expanded clones were greater in CD8+ T cells than in CD4+. Clonal expansion from baseline to week 6 occurred in both CD4+ and CD8+ T cells. Several nonresponders also turned out to have low normalized T-cell clonal expansion.

The rearrangement uses TRBV7-2 and TRBJ1-1, with TRBD1 matching 8 bases. The sequencing here drew on CD4+ or CD8+ T cells sorted from blood, taken in a trial of the OX40 agonist ivuxolimab. The TCR originated in an adult with an advanced solid tumor such as melanoma, head and neck, liver or kidney cancer. For the CDR3, the DNA is TGTGCCAGCAAGCAGGGGGCCGAAACTGAAGCTTTCTTT. It is translated as CASKQGAETEAFF.